These 13 T cell receptor beta chains were sequenced from one sample in a study of CD8 T cells in Susac syndrome. The RNA input was about 0.5 to 1 ug, and it was reverse transcribed with random hexamers. TCRdb independently ran MiXCR on the immunoSEQ multiplex PCR reads; one entry per CDR3 protein. The sample yields 120,000 or so distinct CDR3 sequences, around 94% seen once. Source material: CD4+ T cells from PBMCs. The receptors were gathered from a human donor in good health.

The V and J genes are TRBV6-6 and TRBJ1-4; a possible D gene is TRBD1 (6 bases). The CDR3 covers 15 residues. The germline V and J ends were trimmed by 1 base and 6 bases, with 12 bases remaining between them. Germline V gene data show CDR1 as MNHNY and CDR2 as SVGAGI (reference sequence). CDR3 in amino acids: CASSYWGTKDEKLFF. The CDR3, as DNA: TGTGCCAGCAGTTACTGGGGGACAAAAGATGAAAAACTGTTTTTT.

The J gene is TRBJ1-1, the V gene TRBV18; 8 nucleotides agree with TRBD1. The CDR3 is 14 amino acids. Germline V gene lookup returns CDR1 KGHSH and CDR2 LQKENI. Unmatched junction bases numbered 1, after V lost 3 bases and J lost 1 base. The CDR3 region is CASSPGTGNTEAFF. CDR3 nucleotide sequence: TGTGCCAGCTCACCTGGGACAGGGAACACTGAAGCTTTCTTT.

V usage is TRBV29-1 and J usage is TRBJ1-5, with TRBD1 matching 7 bases. V dropped 4 bases and J dropped 4; count of bases not matched to a gene: 4. Germline V lookup: CDR1 SQVTM, CDR2 ANQGSEA. The CDR3 has 13 amino acids. The CDR3 region is CSVVQGLNQPQHF. Written as DNA, the CDR3 is TGCAGCGTTGTACAGGGGTTGAATCAGCCCCAGCATTTT.

This clonotype was detected only once. The rearrangement uses TRBV6-2 or TRBV6-3 and TRBJ2-3; D remains unclear. Looked up from germline, CDR1 is MNHEY and CDR2 is SVGEGT. Trimming stripped 6 bases from V and 6 bases from J, with 7 bases between. This CDR3 is built from 11 residues. In nucleotides, the CDR3 is TGTGCCAGCAGCAATGGTGATACGCAGTATTTT. Translating gives CASSNGDTQYF.

The chain recombines TRBV7-9 with TRBJ2-5, with D uncertain. Per the germline V gene, CDR1 is SEHNR and CDR2 is FQNEAQ (reference sequence). This CDR3 has 15 residues. V was trimmed by 1 base and J by 7 bases, leaving 16 bases between them. Here the CDR3 reads CASSLVASASGTQYF. CDR3 DNA sequence: TGTGCCAGCAGCTTAGTGGCTAGTGCCTCTGGGACCCAGTACTTC.

J is TRBJ2-1 and V is TRBV2; weak D call: TRBD2 (5 bases). The V gene lost 2 bases and the J gene lost 7 bases, with 18 bases spanning the gap. CDR1 and CDR2 from the germline V gene are SNHLY and FYNNEI. This CDR3 region has 16 residues. The CDR3, as DNA: TGTGCCAGCAGTGAACGGCTAGCCCTATTAGGGAATGAGCAGTTCTTC. It is translated as CASSERLALLGNEQFF.

The chain has TRBV7-9 and TRBJ2-2; 11 positions match TRBD2. The germline gives CDR1 SEHNR, CDR2 FQNEAQ (reference sequence). The CDR3 covers 14 residues. V shed 8 bases and J 6 bases; nucleotides not matched to a gene: 5. The CDR3 here is CASLLAGVSGELFF. CDR3 nucleotide sequence: TGTGCCAGCCTACTAGCGGGAGTTTCCGGGGAGCTGTTTTTT.

This clonotype was seen a single time. This chain links TRBV5-6 with TRBJ2-1, with D hard to call. The CDR3 extends over 12 amino acids. The ends were cut back, 6 bases at V and 8 bases at J, with 12 bases in the middle. Germline V CDR1 and CDR2: SGHDT, YYEEEE. CDR3 bases: TGTGCCAGCACTCTCGCTGGGGATGAGCAGTTCTTC. Translating it yields CASTLAGDEQFF.

The J gene is TRBJ1-5, the V gene TRBV2; D is unresolved. V gave up 5 bases and J gave up 0 bases, with 8 bases separating them. Germline V gene lookup returns CDR1 SNHLY and CDR2 FYNNEI. This CDR3 has 14 residues. CDR3 amino acids: CASSREYSNQPQHF. CDR3 DNA sequence: TGTGCCAGCAGTAGAGAATATAGCAATCAGCCCCAGCATTTT. Combining the CDR3 with reference TRBV2 and TRBJ1-5 gives the whole variable domain EPEVTQTPSHQVTQMGQEVILRCVPISNHLYFYWYRQILGQKVEFLVSFYNNEISEKSEIFDDQFSVERPDGSNFTLKIRSTKLEDSAMYFCASSREYSNQPQHFGDGTRLSIL.

The chain carries TRBV28 and TRBJ1-5; D is uncertain. Trimming left V 6 bases short and J 6 bases short, with 12 bases between. This CDR3 is 13 amino acids long. CDR1 is MDHEN and CDR2 is SYDVKM in the germline V gene. CDR3 nucleotide sequence: TGTGCCAGCAGCCATCATCGTGGTCAGCCCCAGCATTTT. Translating it yields CASSHHRGQPQHF.

The V gene is TRBV5-1, the J gene TRBJ2-5; 13 nucleotides align to TRBD2. With 4 bases clipped from V and 4 bases from J, the junction kept 4 bases outside the gene matches. Germline V CDR1 and CDR2: SGHRS, YFSETQ. CDR3 size: 15 residues. CDR3 protein: CASSLGTSGTETQYF. For the CDR3, the DNA is TGCGCCAGCAGCCTGGGGACTAGCGGGACAGAGACCCAGTACTTC.

The chain carries TRBV7-2 and TRBJ2-3; D may correspond to TRBD1 or TRBD2 (5 bases each). V was cut by 4 bases and J by 5 bases, with 19 bases left in between. The CDR3 is made up of 16 amino acids. Germline V gene data show CDR1 as SGHTA and CDR2 as FQGNSA. CDR3 region: CASSSSVGVVRDTQYF. CDR3 in DNA: TGTGCCAGCAGCTCTTCGGTGGGGGTAGTCCGAGATACGCAGTATTTT.

This rearrangement joins TRBV7-9 to TRBJ2-7; the D is unclear. This CDR3 spans 16 amino acids. Germline V gene sequence: CDR1 SEHNR, CDR2 FQNEAQ (reference sequence). The ends were cut back, 5 bases at V and 1 base at J, with 18 bases in the middle. DNA of the CDR3: TGTGCCAGCAGCCCCCCTTTTCGGGTGGATTCCTACGAGCAGTACTTC. As protein: CASSPPFRVDSYEQYF.